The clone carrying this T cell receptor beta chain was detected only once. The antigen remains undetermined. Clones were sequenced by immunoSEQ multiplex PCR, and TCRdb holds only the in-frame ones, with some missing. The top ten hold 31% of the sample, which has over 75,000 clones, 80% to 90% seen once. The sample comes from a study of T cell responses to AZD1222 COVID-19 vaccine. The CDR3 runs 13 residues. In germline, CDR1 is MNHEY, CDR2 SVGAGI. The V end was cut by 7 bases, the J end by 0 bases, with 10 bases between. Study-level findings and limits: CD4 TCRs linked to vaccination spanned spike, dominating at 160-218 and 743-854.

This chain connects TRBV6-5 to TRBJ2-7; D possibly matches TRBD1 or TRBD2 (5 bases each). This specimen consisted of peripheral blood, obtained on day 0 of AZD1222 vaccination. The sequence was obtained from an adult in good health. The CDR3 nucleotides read TGTGCCAGCACGGGACCGTACTCCTACGAGCAGTACTTC. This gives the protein CASTGPYSYEQYF.